This T cell receptor (beta chain) came from a study of vaccination and CD4 T cells after COVID-19. Cultured CD4+ T cells had their DNA profiled by the Oncomine TCR Beta short-read assay. TCRdb itself ran the PCR reads through MiXCR, one entry per CDR3 protein. The data contain thousands of distinct CDR3 sequences, approximately 80% of them seen just once; the ten biggest clones take up about 19%. Note on this clonotype: Antigen specificity is unknown.

The germline V gene encodes CDR1 MNHEY and CDR2 SMNVEV (reference sequence). This CDR3 comprises 16 residues. The V gene lost 4 bases and the J gene lost 3 bases, with 16 bases spanning the gap. The treatment here: roughly 11-day PBMC culture with coronavirus spike peptide pools or control peptides (ViraFEST assay). Per-well cultures of roughly 2 million PBMCs received around 9.9 IU/ml IL-2 and 9 to 10 ug/ml peptide pools. The rearrangement uses TRBV27 and TRBJ1-5; D is undetermined. The sequenced sample consisted of CD4+ T cells from blood, cultured in vitro. This clonotype was sampled from a human donor who had recovered from COVID-19. CDR3 loop: CASSSRRSGNNQPQHF. In DNA form, the CDR3 reads TGTGCCAGCAGTTCCCGTCGCTCGGGCAACAATCAGCCCCAGCATTTT.